This T cell receptor (beta chain) was recovered during a study of T cell repertoires in cytomegalovirus infection. Study at large: The authors relied on CMV epitopes, both recently identified HLA-C-restricted and well-studied HLA-B-restricted. Indicated by public TCR beta signatures were CMV infection and matching HLA type. Study-wide points: CMV carriers with the relevant HLA were identified by cumulative public TCR beta family frequency. HLA-C-restricted CMV-specific TCR beta clonotypes prevailed in the ex vivo response.

The V end was cut by 3 bases, the J end by 11 bases, with 16 bases between. CDR3 size: 13 residues. The germline CDR1 and CDR2 sequences are MDHEN and SYDVKM. This clonotype was counted between two and nine times. No antigen is known for it. MiXCR, run by TCRdb on the reads, gives a single entry per CDR3 protein. The sample lists 600,000 to 700,000 distinct CDR3 sequences, around 35% occurring once. The receptor was derived from a human donor in good health (CMV status not recorded). Some clones in this sample may be carry-over from other donors' samples. The gene calls are TRBV28 and TRBJ1-2; weak D call: TRBD1 (5 bases). The specimen was cultured PBMCs, collected from culture after CMV antigen stimulation. The CDR3 DNA reads as TGTGCCAGCAGTTTGGGGCATACTGGAGGATACACCTTC. Its translation: CASSLGHTGGYTF.